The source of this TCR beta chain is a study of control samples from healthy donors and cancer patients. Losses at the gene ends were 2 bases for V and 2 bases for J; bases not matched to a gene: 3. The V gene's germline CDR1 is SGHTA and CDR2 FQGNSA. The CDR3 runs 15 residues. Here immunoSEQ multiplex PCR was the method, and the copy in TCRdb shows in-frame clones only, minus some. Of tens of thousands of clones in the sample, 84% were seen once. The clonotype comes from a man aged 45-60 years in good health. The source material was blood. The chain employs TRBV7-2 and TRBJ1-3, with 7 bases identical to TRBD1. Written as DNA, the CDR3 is TGTGCCAGCAGCTTAACAGGGGCAGCTGGAAACACCATATATTTT. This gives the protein CASSLTGAAGNTIYF.